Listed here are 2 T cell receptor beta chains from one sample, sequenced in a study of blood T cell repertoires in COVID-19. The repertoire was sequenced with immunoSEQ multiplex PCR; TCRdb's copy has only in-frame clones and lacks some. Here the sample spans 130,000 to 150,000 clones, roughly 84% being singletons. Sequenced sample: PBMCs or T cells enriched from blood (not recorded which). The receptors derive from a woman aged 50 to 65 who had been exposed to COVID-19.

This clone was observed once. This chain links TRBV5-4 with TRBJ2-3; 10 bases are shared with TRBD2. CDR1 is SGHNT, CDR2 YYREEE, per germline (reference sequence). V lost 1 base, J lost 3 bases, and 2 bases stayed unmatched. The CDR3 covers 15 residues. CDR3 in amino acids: CASSLPSGSTDTQYF. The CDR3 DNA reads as TGTGCCAGCAGCTTGCCTAGCGGGAGTACAGATACGCAGTATTTT.

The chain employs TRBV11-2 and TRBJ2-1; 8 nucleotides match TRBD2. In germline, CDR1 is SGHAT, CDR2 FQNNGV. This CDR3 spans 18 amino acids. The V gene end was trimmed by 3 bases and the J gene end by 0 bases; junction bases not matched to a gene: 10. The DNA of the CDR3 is TGTGCCAGCAGCTTCGGGGGGGCGGTGTCGAGCTCCTACAATGAGCAGTTCTTC. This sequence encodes CASSFGGAVSSSYNEQFF.